What follows describes a single T cell receptor (beta chain). As yet, its antigen is unknown. Given a much more abundant clone one base away, this may be a read error. This sample stems from a study of glioma-infiltrating T cells. Findings and caveats of the study: Above-expected tissue-blood divergence occurred in all gliomas, most in low-grade ones.

The iRepertoire nested amplicon-rescue multiplex PCR amplified TCR alpha and beta CDR3s from RNA. TCRdb fed the multiplex PCR reads into MiXCR, producing one record per CDR3 protein. The data show 150,000 to 200,000 distinct CDR3 sequences, about 40% seen once. Sequenced: glioma tissue, nonneoplastic brain tissue, or PBMCs (not recorded which). The receptor was isolated from a human donor with low-grade glioma or glioblastoma, undergoing nonglioma brain surgery, or in good health (not recorded which).

The CDR3 reads CASSLARDSNQPQHF. CDR3 sequence (DNA): TGTGCCAGCAGTCTAGCCAGGGATAGCAATCAGCCCCAGCATTTT. The chain links TRBV2 to TRBJ1-5, with D possibly TRBD1 on 5 matching bases. Deletions cut 5 bases from V and 0 bases from J, with 11 bases between. The CDR3 is 15 residues long. CDR1 is SNHLY and CDR2 is FYNNEI in the germline V gene.